This TCR beta chain originates from a study of T-cell memory formation after mild COVID-19 (dated by TCRdb to the early 2020s). Some background on the complete study: TCR sequence clusters from the two donors were largely donor specific. Two young, previously healthy adult volunteers made up the cohort, one male and one female. Longitudinal TCRalpha and TCRbeta repertoire sequencing tracked T-cell clones expanding and contracting after mild COVID-19 in a couple of donors. The full study reports these points: Some responding clones were detected in pre-infection memory, which suggested that pre-existing cross-reactive memory T cells had joined the SARS-CoV-2 response. Clones contracting from day 15 to 85 had balanced CD4/CD8 phenotypes, while a second wave expanding from day 15 to 37 was biased towards CD4+. The study covered only a couple of mild cases, and larger cohorts including severe cases with pre-infection samples were considered necessary. SARS-CoV-2 specificity was not confirmed for the second-wave clones peaking on day 37. Contracting CD4+ clones were found mainly in CM and EM memory subsets, while CD8+ clones were enriched in EMRA.

Comments on this clonotype: No antigen is known for it. No qualities accompany the bases; no much larger clone lies one base away.

Sequencing relied on an Illumina NovaSeq 6000. TCRalpha and TCRbeta cDNA libraries were constructed by 5'RACE with constant-segment primers, with sample barcodes and unique molecular identifiers being introduced. Trizol reagent was used to extract RNA from every sample. Libraries were amplified in two PCR steps, with a second sample barcode and Illumina TruSeq adapters added in the second step. Sequencing of the libraries was done on an Illumina NovaSeq, producing 2 x 150 bp paired-end reads. In the authors' own workflow: The reads were demultiplexed and collapsed into UMI-guided consensus sequences using migec v1.2.7. With mixcr v2.1.11, UMI consensuses were aligned to TRA and TRB V and J templates and assembled into clonotypes. Expanded or contracted clonotypes were those called significant by both edgeR and NoisET, with noise models trained on biological replicates. For edgeR calls, a false discovery rate-adjusted p below 0.01 and a log2 fold-change threshold of 1 were applied. As an exploratory analysis of dynamics, PCA with hierarchical clustering was applied to max-normalized trajectories of the 1000 most abundant clonotypes. Separately sequenced CD4+ and CD8+ repertoires were used to assign the CD4 or CD8 phenotype of responding clones. TCRdb applied fastp at Q25 and MiXCR to the public reads, then kept only in-frame beta chains. Each entry is one CDR3 protein sequence, shown with its most common DNA and genes. These V and J calls originate from TCRdb's pipeline instead of the authors' own analysis. The sample table records under 350,000 distinct CDR3 sequences; 15% to 20% of these occur just once. About a fifth of the sample goes to the ten largest clones.

Ficoll-Paque density gradient centrifugation was used to isolate PBMCs. The sequenced material came from PBMCs or a T cell subset sorted from them (not recorded which). The clonotype originates from a man aged 18 to 30 who had mild COVID-19 (a few samples of this study predate the infection). The sample titles of this study are shuffled in the database, so cell type and time point are left out; the donor was told from shared clones.

The CDR3 amino acid sequence is: CASSYSIGNGHNEQFF. The sequenced DNA is TGTGCCAGCAGTTACTCGATAGGGAACGGCCACAATGAGCAGTTCTTC. Recombination connected TRBV6-5 to TRBJ2-1; the D gene remains uncertain. V is pared back by 0 bases and J by 5 bases, with 14 bases lying between the germline termini. The CDR3 goes from the cysteine to the phenylalanine over 16 residues. This entry keeps only the CDR3 DNA: 48 bases, framed from base 1. From a lookup of the germline V gene, CDR1 and CDR2 are MNHEY and SVGAGI.